This T cell receptor beta chain was sequenced in a study of T-cell memory formation after mild COVID-19. A single record per CDR3 protein comes from TCRdb applying MiXCR to the 5' RACE reads. Among about 350,000 distinct CDR3 sequences listed, roughly 15% were seen once. This clonotype was seen at least ten times. The V gene lost 3 bases and the J gene lost 1 base, with 9 bases spanning the gap. The germline gives CDR1 SEHNR, CDR2 FQNEAQ (reference sequence). This CDR3 is built from 14 residues. The receptor comes from a man aged 18 to 35 who had mild COVID-19 (a few samples of this study predate the infection). Cell type and time point are not known. Sequenced material: PBMCs or a T cell subset sorted from them (not recorded which). V gene TRBV7-9 combines with J gene TRBJ1-1; D not resolved. CDR3 protein: CASSFEGKNTEAFF. Here the CDR3 DNA reads TGTGCCAGCAGCTTTGAAGGAAAGAACACTGAAGCTTTCTTT. Variable domain in full (rest from reference TRBV7-9 and TRBJ1-1): DTGVSQNPRHKITKRGQNVTFRCDPISEHNRLYWYRQTLGQGPEFLTYFQNEAQLEKSRLLSDRFSAERPKGSFSTLEIQRTEQGDSAMYLCASSFEGKNTEAFFGQGTRLTVV.